This T cell receptor beta chain was identified in a study of immune evolution from preneoplasia to lung adenocarcinoma (dated by TCRdb to about 2021). Background for the entire study: HLA loss of heterozygosity was found in approximately 7% of AIS, 15% of MIA and roughly 30% of ADC lesions, and in no AAH lesions. Immune contexture across lung adenocarcinoma precursors and invasive adenocarcinoma was profiled using immune gene expression, TCR sequencing and multiplex immunofluorescence. Resected precursor lesions (AAH, AIS, MIA) and invasive adenocarcinomas were each compared against paired morphologically normal lung tissue. The sample size depended on which specimens were available, not on a prior power calculation. The immune data were combined with whole exome sequencing and methylation data from the same cohort of nodules. A total of 50 to 55 patients with pulmonary nodules who underwent surgical resection were included in the overall cohort. TCR sequencing data came from 45 to 65 patients. It was reported in the study that 90 to 120 samples were used for TCR sequencing. POLYSOLVER was used to infer Class I HLA alleles from exome data, and LOHHLA was used to detect allele-specific HLA loss. Overall study results and their limits: Normal lung had the highest top T cell clone frequencies, and these frequencies appeared to fall progressively from AAH through AIS, MIA and invasive adenocarcinoma. The findings rested on association rather than direct causation, and larger cohorts with long-term follow-up and longitudinal biopsies were considered necessary. Clonality was highest in normal lung, while later-stage lesions appeared to show lower clonality but higher T cell density and diversity. KRAS-mutant nodules showed the highest T cell clonality compared with EGFR-mutant or double wild-type lesions. Because all patients came from Japan and China, whether the findings apply to Western populations was uncertain.

TCR beta CDR3 regions were sequenced from DNA using the immunoSEQ hsTCRbeta Kit. The authors processed their data as follows. The ImmunoSEQ Analyzer was used to analyse the TCR sequencing data. T cell clonality was defined as 1 minus Pielou's evenness computed on productive rearrangements. T cell diversity was measured with the inverse Simpson index on productive templates. T cell density was TCR beta template counts normalized to usable DNA, estimated by amplifying and sequencing housekeeping genes. Two-sided Kruskal-Wallis tests were used to compare TCR metrics across histologic stages. TCRdb limited this immuneACCESS table to in-frame rearrangements with V and J called. A share of clones is missing; checked studies link under half to unresolved V genes, and the rest is unexplained. D and trimming were read from the DNA, whereas the V and J calls and clone size are those reported in that table. Within this sample are around 10,000 clones, with over 60% of them counted one time only. Roughly 4.5% of the sample lies in the top ten.

The patients had resection in Japan or China between the mid-2010s and the late 2010s. Two lung cancer pathologists independently confirmed the histologic diagnosis of each case on H&E slides. To enrich premalignant or tumor cells for nucleic acid extraction, macro-dissection was performed after pathologic assessment. DNA was isolated from FFPE tissue using the AllPrep DNA/RNA FFPE Kit. This clone was counted only a few times. The clone's antigen remains unknown. Base qualities are not recorded, but no much larger clone differs from it by a single base. The germline V gene (reference sequence) supplies CDR1 LNHNV and CDR2 YYDKDF. V drops 3 bases and J drops 1 base, leaving 10 bases in between. The CDR3 holds 15 amino acids from the cysteine to the phenylalanine. Of the read, only the CDR3 DNA is kept; its 45 bases are in frame from base 1.

The TCR originated in a person aged 65-85 years with lung adenocarcinoma. Some clones in this sample may be carry-over from other donors' samples. Rearrangement joined TRBV15 to TRBJ2-1, with the D call perhaps TRBD1 or TRBD2, each one matching 5 bases. Material: FFPE minimally invasive lung adenocarcinoma tissue. The cell subset or site label, read with the paper, signifies: micro-invasive lung adenocarcinoma (MIA). The CDR3 sequence is CATSRGDPSYNEQFF. The nucleotides are TGTGCCACCAGCAGGGGGGACCCTTCCTACAATGAGCAGTTCTTC. The entire variable domain, with the stretches around the CDR3 drawn from the reference TRBV15 and TRBJ2-1 proteins, is DAMVIQNPRYQVTQFGKPVTLSCSQTLNHNVMYWYQQKSSQAPKLLFHYYDKDFNNEADTPDNFQSRRPNTSFCFLDIRSPGLGDTAMYLCATSRGDPSYNEQFFGPGTRLTVL.